This TCR beta chain was identified in a study of T cells in Graves' hyperthyroidism and ophthalmopathy. The junction had 6 bases not matched to a gene; V was cut back by 5 bases and J by 4 bases. Per germline, CDR1 MNHEY and CDR2 SVGEGT. The CDR3 has 14 amino acids. RNA transcripts provided the source from which TCR beta CDR3 regions were amplified. First-round RT-PCR with HTBI primers amplified the TCR CDR3 region. TCRdb redid the calling of the multiplex PCR reads with MiXCR, one entry per CDR3 protein. The sample lists more than 150,000 distinct CDR3 sequences; over 15% were seen once. Exclusion of a patient resulted from uncontrolled infection, other autoimmune disease, pregnancy or lactation. Cells are PBMCs isolated from more than 8.5 ml of fresh blood.

Source material: blood. V gene TRBV6-2 or TRBV6-3 combines with J gene TRBJ2-5; 8 nucleotides agree with TRBD1. This receptor was taken from a woman aged 50 to 60 with Graves' hyperthyroidism. CDR3 coding DNA: TGTGCCAGCAGTGGTGCAGGGGGCGGAGAGACCCAGTACTTC. Protein: CASSGAGGGETQYF.